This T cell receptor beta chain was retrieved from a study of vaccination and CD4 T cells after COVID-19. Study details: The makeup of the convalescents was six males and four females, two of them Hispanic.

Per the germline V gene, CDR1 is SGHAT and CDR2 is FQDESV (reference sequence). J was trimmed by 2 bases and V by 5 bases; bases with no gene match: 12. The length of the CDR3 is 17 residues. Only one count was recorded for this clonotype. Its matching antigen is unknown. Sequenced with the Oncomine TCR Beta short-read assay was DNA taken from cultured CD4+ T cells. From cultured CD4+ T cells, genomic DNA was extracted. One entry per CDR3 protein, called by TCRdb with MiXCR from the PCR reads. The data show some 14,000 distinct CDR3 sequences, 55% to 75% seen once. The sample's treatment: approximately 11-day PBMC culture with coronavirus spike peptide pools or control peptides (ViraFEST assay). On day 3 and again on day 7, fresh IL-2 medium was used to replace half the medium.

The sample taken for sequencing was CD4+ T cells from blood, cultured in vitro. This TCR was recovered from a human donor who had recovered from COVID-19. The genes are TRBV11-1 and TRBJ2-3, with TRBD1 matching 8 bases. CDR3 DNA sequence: TGTGCCAGCAGCCCCGGGACAGGAAAAACCTTCACAGATACGCAGTATTTT. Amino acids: CASSPGTGKTFTDTQYF.